The rows below give T cell receptor beta chains drawn from one sample of a study of T cells after yellow fever vaccination. TCRdb redid the calling of the 5' RACE reads with MiXCR, one entry per CDR3 protein. This sample has a few hundred thousand distinct CDR3 sequences, with 5.2% found just once. The sequenced sample was CD4+ T cells sorted from PBMCs, obtained on the day of the yellow fever booster vaccination. These receptors were obtained from a man between 18 and 29 years old who received the YFV17D yellow fever vaccine. CDR3s include the opening cysteine and the closing phenylalanine or tryptophan. Fields, in order: J gene, V gene, clone size, D gene, CDR3 DNA, CDR3 protein. D genes are given only for firm matches. Clone size is given for some rows only: seen once, a few or many times, or a class if the clone is expanded.

J: TRBJ2-5; V: TRBV10-2; size: few; D: -; DNA: TGCGCCAGCACGAAGCCCGACCAAGAGACCCAGTACTTC; CDR3: CASTKPDQETQYF
J: TRBJ1-1; V: TRBV5-1; size: few; D: -; DNA: TGCGCCAGCAGAGGAGTGGGCCGGACTGAAGCTTTCTTT; CDR3: CASRGVGRTEAFF
J: TRBJ2-5; V: TRBV21-1; size: -; D: -; DNA: TGTGCCAGCAGAACCGGGACAGGGCGCCAAGAGACCCAGTACTTC; CDR3: CASRTGTGRQETQYF
J: TRBJ2-5; V: TRBV20-1; size: many; D: -; DNA: TGCAGTGCTAGTTGGTGGGAGACCCAGTACTTC; CDR3: CSASWWETQYF
J: TRBJ2-5; V: TRBV4-2; size: many; D: -; DNA: TGTGCCAGCAGCCAAGACAGGGCGGGGGAGACCCAGTACTTC; CDR3: CASSQDRAGETQYF
J: TRBJ2-6; V: TRBV5-6; size: -; D: -; DNA: TGTGCCAGCAGCCAGGGGGAGGCGTCTGGGGCCAACGTCCTGACTTTC; CDR3: CASSQGEASGANVLTF
J: TRBJ2-5; V: TRBV11-2; size: -; D: TRBD2; DNA: TGTGCCAGCAGCTTAGTCGGGGGGGGCAGACAAGAGACCCAGTACTTC; CDR3: CASSLVGGGRQETQYF
J: TRBJ2-5; V: TRBV29-1; size: few; D: -; DNA: TGCAGCGTTGTCCCCGCGGGCCAAGAGACCCAGTACTTC; CDR3: CSVVPAGQETQYF
J: TRBJ1-6; V: TRBV4-1; size: medium-sized; D: -; DNA: TGCGCCAGCAGCCAAGATCGGGGGGCTCATAATTCACCCCTCCACTTT; CDR3: CASSQDRGAHNSPLHF
J: TRBJ1-4; V: TRBV4-1; size: -; D: TRBD1; DNA: TGCGCCAGCAGCGAAGCCGGGGACAGGGGAAGAGAAAAACTGTTTTTT; CDR3: CASSEAGDRGREKLFF
J: TRBJ2-3; V: TRBV5-1; size: many; D: TRBD2; DNA: TGCGCCAGCAGCGGAGGGGACTACACCACAGATACGCAGTATTTT; CDR3: CASSGGDYTTDTQYF
J: TRBJ1-2; V: TRBV5-1; size: many; D: -; DNA: TGCGCCAGCAGGAAGGACAACTATGGCTACACCTTC; CDR3: CASRKDNYGYTF
J: TRBJ1-1; V: TRBV4-2; size: -; D: TRBD1; DNA: TGTGCCAGCAGCCAGGCCGACAGGGATAGCACTGAAGCTTTCTTT; CDR3: CASSQADRDSTEAFF
J: TRBJ2-1; V: TRBV7-2; size: -; D: -; DNA: TGTGCCAGCAGGAGCTCTAGGACAGTTGAGCAGTTCTTC; CDR3: CASRSSRTVEQFF
J: TRBJ2-2; V: TRBV3-1; size: many; D: -; DNA: TGTGCCAGCAGTCGCCAGGGCGGGGAGCTGTTTTTT; CDR3: CASSRQGGELFF
J: TRBJ2-5; V: TRBV29-1; size: -; D: -; DNA: TGCAGCGTTGAAGGCGGCGGGGAGACCCAGTACTTC; CDR3: CSVEGGGETQYF
J: TRBJ1-2; V: TRBV12-3/TRBV12-4; size: -; D: -; DNA: TGTGCCAGCGCTATCAGGGACCCCTATGGCTACACCTTC; CDR3: CASAIRDPYGYTF
J: TRBJ1-1; V: TRBV6-4; size: few; D: -; DNA: TGTGCCAGCAGTGCTACAATTACGAACACTGAAGCTTTCTTT; CDR3: CASSATITNTEAFF
J: TRBJ2-3; V: TRBV20-1; size: few; D: TRBD2; DNA: TGCAGTGCCAATGGACTAGCGGGGGGGCGGATCACAGATACGCAGTATTTT; CDR3: CSANGLAGGRITDTQYF
J: TRBJ2-7; V: TRBV7-2; size: -; D: -; DNA: TGTGCCAGCACAGAGCCGGGGATCTACGAGCAGTACTTC; CDR3: CASTEPGIYEQYF
J: TRBJ1-6; V: TRBV6-5; size: few; D: -; DNA: TGTGCCAGCAGACACCGACCGGGACTGCCTAATTCACCCCTCCACTTT; CDR3: CASRHRPGLPNSPLHF
J: TRBJ2-5; V: TRBV20-1; size: few; D: TRBD1; DNA: TGCAGTGCTAGAGGGACAGGGGGAGAGACCCAGTACTTC; CDR3: CSARGTGGETQYF
J: TRBJ2-6; V: TRBV27; size: -; D: TRBD1; DNA: TGTGCCAGCAGTTTATTCCCCGGGACAGGGGGTCTTACTGGGGCCAACGTCCTGACTTTC; CDR3: CASSLFPGTGGLTGANVLTF
J: TRBJ2-5; V: TRBV7-8; size: many; D: -; DNA: TGTGCCAGCAGCTTAGAGCAGGGCGGAGAGACCCAGTACTTC; CDR3: CASSLEQGGETQYF
J: TRBJ2-4; V: TRBV3-1; size: -; D: TRBD2; DNA: TGTGCCAGCAGCCCCCGTTTACTAGCGGGAGAAAAAAACATTCAGTACTTC; CDR3: CASSPRLLAGEKNIQYF
J: TRBJ2-1; V: TRBV20-1; size: few; D: -; DNA: TGCAGTGCACGGCGGGGACTCTCCTACAATGAGCAGTTCTTC; CDR3: CSARRGLSYNEQFF
J: TRBJ1-1; V: TRBV6-1; size: -; D: -; DNA: TGTGCCAGCAGTGACGGCAGGTGGTCGGCTTTCTTT; CDR3: CASSDGRWSAFF
J: TRBJ2-1; V: TRBV20-1; size: -; D: TRBD1; DNA: TGCAGTGCTAGAAAAACAGGGGTCTCCTACAATGAGCAGTTCTTC; CDR3: CSARKTGVSYNEQFF
J: TRBJ2-1; V: TRBV15; size: -; D: TRBD1; DNA: TGTGCCACCAGCAGAGGTCCCCTCCTTCGGGACAGGGACCTTAGGGATGAGCAGTTCTTC; CDR3: CATSRGPLLRDRDLRDEQFF
J: TRBJ2-3; V: TRBV5-1; size: few; D: -; DNA: TGCGCCACATCCGGGGGCGACACAGATACGCAGTATTTT; CDR3: CATSGGDTDTQYF
J: TRBJ2-1; V: TRBV4-3; size: few; D: -; DNA: TGCGCCAGCAGCCAAGGCCTTGAGTCCCCCCGGTTCTTC; CDR3: CASSQGLESPRFF
J: TRBJ2-2; V: TRBV6-6; size: -; D: -; DNA: TGTGCCAGCACCAACACCGGGGAGCTGTTTTTT; CDR3: CASTNTGELFF
J: TRBJ2-1; V: TRBV5-4; size: few; D: TRBD1; DNA: TGTGCCAGCACGGGACAGGGGCGCAATGAGCAGTTCTTC; CDR3: CASTGQGRNEQFF
J: TRBJ2-7; V: TRBV18; size: many; D: -; DNA: TGTGCCAGCTCACCGACAGACAGGCCTGGCTACGAGCAGTACTTC; CDR3: CASSPTDRPGYEQYF
J: TRBJ2-6; V: TRBV7-8; size: -; D: -; DNA: TGTGCCAGCAGCTTCCGCGTTATCTCTGGGGCCAACGTCCTGACTTTC; CDR3: CASSFRVISGANVLTF
J: TRBJ1-1; V: TRBV28; size: -; D: -; DNA: TGTGCCAGCAGTCCCATAATGGGGGGGATGAACACTGAAGCTTTCTTT; CDR3: CASSPIMGGMNTEAFF
J: TRBJ2-5; V: TRBV7-2; size: -; D: -; DNA: TGTGCCAGCAGACGGGACCGAAGGAGGGAGACCCAGTACTTC; CDR3: CASRRDRRRETQYF
J: TRBJ1-4; V: TRBV5-1; size: -; D: -; DNA: TGCGCCAGCAGCTTGGCCGTCGGGGATAGTGGTGAAAAACTGTTTTTT; CDR3: CASSLAVGDSGEKLFF
J: TRBJ1-2; V: TRBV29-1; size: many; D: -; DNA: TGCAGCGTTGGCCAGGCCTCTAGCTATGGCTACACCTTC; CDR3: CSVGQASSYGYTF
J: TRBJ2-3; V: TRBV12-3/TRBV12-4; size: many; D: TRBD1; DNA: TGTGCCAGCAGTCAGGGGGCCGCGTTAAGCACAGATACGCAGTATTTT; CDR3: CASSQGAALSTDTQYF
J: TRBJ2-5; V: TRBV7-2; size: many; D: -; DNA: TGTGCCAGCAGCTTAAATGGGGGGGCCTCCGCAGAGACCCAGTACTTC; CDR3: CASSLNGGASAETQYF
J: TRBJ2-3; V: TRBV5-1; size: -; D: -; DNA: TGCGCCAGCGTCGCGACAGGAGGTAGAACAGATACGCAGTATTTT; CDR3: CASVATGGRTDTQYF
J: TRBJ2-1; V: TRBV6-5; size: few; D: -; DNA: TGTGCCAGCAGTCCTCCCCCACTCATAAGCTCCTACAATGAGCAGTTCTTC; CDR3: CASSPPPLISSYNEQFF